Here is one T cell receptor (beta chain) with its context. As yet, its antigen is unknown. The data were obtained in a study of cytomegalovirus exposure and HLA in healthy donors. Study-level findings and limits: After further analysis at a later stage, 15,000 to 20,000 TCR beta sequences were associated with HLA alleles at 0.05 false discovery rate. Researchers reportedly found TCR beta sequences accurately predicted most subjects' HLA-A and HLA-B alleles.

The PCR ran on 60 Vbeta and 13 Jbeta primers. Libraries were prepared by immunoSEQ multiplex PCR; TCRdb keeps only in-frame clonotypes and omits some of them. The table includes about 76,000 clones, roughly 82% detected once. The V end lost 1 base, the J end lost 8 bases, and 9 bases lay between the germline ends. The CDR3 is 13 amino acids. Germline loops: CDR1 MGHRA, CDR2 YSYEKL. Source material: PBMCs. The clonotype comes from a male donor in good health and CMV-seropositive. The chain carries TRBV4-1 and TRBJ2-1; the D is unclear. This CDR3 is CASSQGYGHEQFF. CDR3 in DNA: TGCGCCAGCAGCCAAGGATATGGGCATGAGCAGTTCTTC.